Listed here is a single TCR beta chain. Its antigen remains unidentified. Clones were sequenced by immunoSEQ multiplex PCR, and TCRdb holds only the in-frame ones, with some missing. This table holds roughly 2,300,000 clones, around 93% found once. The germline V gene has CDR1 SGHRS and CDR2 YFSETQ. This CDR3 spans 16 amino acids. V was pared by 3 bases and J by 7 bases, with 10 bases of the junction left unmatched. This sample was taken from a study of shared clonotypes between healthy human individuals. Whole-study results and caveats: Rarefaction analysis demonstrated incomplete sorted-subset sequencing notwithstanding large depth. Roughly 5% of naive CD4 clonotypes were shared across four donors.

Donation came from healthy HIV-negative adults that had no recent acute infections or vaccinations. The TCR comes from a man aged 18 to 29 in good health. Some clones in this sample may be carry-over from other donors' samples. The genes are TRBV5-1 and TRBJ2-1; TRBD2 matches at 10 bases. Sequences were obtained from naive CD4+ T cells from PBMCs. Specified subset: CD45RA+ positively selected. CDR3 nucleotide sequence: TGCGCCAGCAGCTCCGCTAGCGGGAGAAATGAGAATGAGCAGTTCTTC. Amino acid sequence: CASSSASGRNENEQFF.